The subject of this entry is one T cell receptor (beta chain). Its specificity is unknown. The CDR3 length is 17 residues. CDR1 is SGHDN, CDR2 FVKESK, per germline. Libraries of TRB cDNA were made by 5' RACE and carried UMIs. TCRdb derives one entry per CDR3 protein from the 5' RACE reads, leaving out DNA. This sample's table reports 70,000 to 100,000 distinct CDR3 sequences. These data originate in a study of CXCR3-negative and CXCR3-positive naive CD8 T cells. Study outcomes and limitations: Memory CD8+ cells showed much lower diversity, while both naive subsets displayed comparably high diversity. Researchers report CXCR3 expression partially decreased after cryopreservation, with fresh PBMCs used in most assays. In naive cells, CXCR3-negative and CXCR3-positive subsets had similar TRBV-TRBJ usage; memory cells differed. In CXCR3-positive naive cells, the TRB CDR3s were more hydrophobic than in CXCR3-negative naive cells.

The TCR originated in a human donor in good health. Some clones in this sample may be carry-over from other donors' samples. The chain combines TRBV14 with TRBJ2-1; TCRdb calls TRBD1, which cannot be checked without DNA. Sequenced sample: naive CXCR3- CD8+ T cells from blood. Subset noted: CD45RO-CCR7+CD27+CD95- naive CD8+ T cells lacking CXCR3 (TNR3-). This CDR3 reads CASISPDISPRYNEQFF.